This is a list of T cell receptor beta chains from one sample in a study of blood T cell repertoires in COVID-19. Profiled with immunoSEQ multiplex PCR; TCRdb holds only in-frame clones, not every one. The sample comprises some 330,000 clones, approximately 90% of which are singletons, and 3% to 4% rests with the top ten. Sequencing was performed on peripheral blood. These receptors were obtained from a woman aged 50 to 60 with active or convalescent COVID-19. Both conserved end residues are part of each CDR3. D genes are given only for firm matches. Clone sizes are given selectively: once, few, many, or a class where the clone is expanded.

J,size,D,V,CDR3,DNA
TRBJ1-1,.,.,TRBV28,CASSLSAGVNTEAFF,TGTGCCAGCAGTTTATCAGCAGGGGTGAACACTGAAGCTTTCTTT
TRBJ2-2,.,TRBD1,TRBV15,CATSRGQGDTGELFF,TGTGCCACCAGCAGAGGACAGGGAGATACCGGGGAGCTGTTTTTT
TRBJ2-1,.,TRBD1,TRBV30,CAWRKKTGGEYNEQFF,TGTGCCTGGAGAAAAAAAACAGGGGGCGAATACAATGAGCAGTTCTTC
TRBJ1-1,.,.,TRBV10-3,CASGGGSSFTEAFF,TGTGCCTCAGGAGGAGGCAGTTCATTCACTGAAGCTTTCTTT
TRBJ2-7,.,TRBD2,TRBV28,CASTREESYEQYF,TGTGCCAGCACTCGGGAGGAGAGTTACGAGCAGTACTTC
TRBJ1-6,.,.,TRBV27,CASSLAVRGNSPLHF,TGTGCCAGCAGTTTAGCGGTCAGGGGAAATTCACCCCTCCACTTT
TRBJ2-3,.,TRBD1,TRBV18,CASSRQGAQKTDTQYF,TGTGCCAGCTCACGACAGGGGGCACAAAAAACAGATACGCAGTATTTT
TRBJ2-7,few,TRBD2,TRBV6-5,CATRPPLAGTYEQYF,TGTGCCACGAGGCCCCCGCTAGCGGGGACCTACGAGCAGTACTTC
TRBJ1-2,.,TRBD1,TRBV6-5,CASSITGGAYGYTF,TGTGCCAGCAGTATCACAGGGGGCGCTTATGGCTACACCTTC
TRBJ2-1,.,TRBD2,TRBV4-2,CASSRSTSGSIDEQFF,TGTGCCAGCAGCCGTTCGACTAGCGGGAGTATCGATGAGCAGTTCTTC
TRBJ2-1,.,.,TRBV9,CASSALPGVGQFF,TGTGCCAGCAGCGCTCTCCCGGGTGTAGGGCAGTTCTTC
TRBJ2-1,.,.,TRBV6-5,CASSRQDNNNEQFF,TGTGCCAGCAGTCGACAGGATAATAACAATGAGCAGTTCTTC
TRBJ2-7,.,.,TRBV30,CAWSVQLDVYEQYF,TGTGCCTGGAGTGTACAACTAGATGTCTACGAGCAGTACTTC
TRBJ2-3,once,TRBD1,TRBV28,CANSGQNTDTQYF,TGTGCCAACTCGGGACAGAATACAGATACGCAGTATTTT
TRBJ1-2,.,.,TRBV29-1,CSVGGGLPSNYGYTF,TGCAGCGTTGGGGGGGGGCTCCCTTCTAACTATGGCTACACCTTC
TRBJ1-1,.,.,TRBV11-2,CASSPFGQIFEAFF,TGTGCCAGCAGCCCATTCGGACAGATATTTGAAGCTTTCTTT
TRBJ2-6,.,.,TRBV15,CATSKAMTTGANVLTF,TGTGCCACCAGCAAAGCCATGACAACTGGGGCCAACGTCCTGACTTTC
TRBJ1-2,.,.,TRBV5-1,CASRAEGAGYTF,TGCGCCAGCAGGGCCGAGGGCGCTGGCTACACCTTC
TRBJ2-1,.,TRBD2,TRBV5-1,CASSHSSGLAGPSYNEQFF,TGCGCCAGCAGCCATAGCTCGGGACTAGCGGGACCCTCCTACAATGAGCAGTTCTTC
TRBJ1-6,.,TRBD1,TRBV11-3,CASSLSPPDRTLSYNSPLHF,TGTGCCAGCAGCTTGTCACCGCCGGACAGGACGCTATCCTATAATTCACCCCTCCACTTT
TRBJ1-4,.,.,TRBV2,CASSEDFRGTNEKLFF,TGTGCCAGCAGTGAAGATTTTAGGGGAACTAATGAAAAACTGTTTTTT
TRBJ2-6,.,TRBD1,TRBV27,CASSPFPGTGTGANVLTF,TGTGCCAGCAGTCCCTTTCCCGGGACAGGGACTGGGGCCAACGTCCTGACTTTC
TRBJ2-7,few,.,TRBV6-6,CASSTQTETYEQYF,TGTGCCAGCAGTACCCAGACAGAAACCTACGAGCAGTACTTC
TRBJ1-5,.,TRBD1,TRBV19,CASSPNRQGSHQPQHF,TGTGCCAGTAGTCCAAATAGACAGGGGTCGCATCAGCCCCAGCATTTT
TRBJ2-5,.,TRBD1,TRBV7-2,CASSGRGLGTQYF,TGTGCCAGCAGCGGTAGGGGGCTCGGGACCCAGTACTTC
TRBJ1-1,few,.,TRBV7-9,CASSLPTGLKTEAFF,TGTGCCAGCAGCTTACCCACAGGGTTAAAGACTGAAGCTTTCTTT
TRBJ2-6,.,.,TRBV19,CASISRGSGANVLTF,TGTGCCAGTATCTCACGGGGGTCTGGGGCCAACGTCCTGACTTTC
TRBJ1-1,.,TRBD1,TRBV11-2,CASKQGRTNTEAFF,TGTGCCAGCAAACAGGGGCGGACGAACACTGAAGCTTTCTTT
TRBJ1-1,.,TRBD1,TRBV19,CASSFLQGARNTEAFF,TGTGCCAGTAGTTTCCTCCAGGGGGCTCGGAACACTGAAGCTTTCTTT
TRBJ2-7,.,.,TRBV11-2,CASSLEVGRGYEQYF,TGTGCCAGCAGCTTAGAGGTCGGGAGAGGCTACGAGCAGTACTTC
TRBJ2-7,.,.,TRBV7-9,CASSWTEKTYEQYF,TGTGCCAGCAGCTGGACAGAGAAGACCTACGAGCAGTACTTC
TRBJ2-5,.,.,TRBV6-2/TRBV6-3,CASSPSGLVGETQYF,TGTGCCAGCAGTCCGAGCGGACTGGTTGGTGAGACCCAGTACTTC
TRBJ2-1,.,TRBD2,TRBV29-1,CSAPGGGVTVNEQFF,TGCAGCGCCCCGGGCGGGGGGGTTACCGTAAATGAGCAGTTCTTC